Below, one T cell receptor (beta chain) is given with its context. TCRdb reprocessed the 5' RACE reads with MiXCR, giving one entry per CDR3 protein. The sample lists 68,000 or so distinct CDR3 sequences, 9.5% to 15% occurring once. CDR1 is ENHRY, CDR2 SYGVKD, per germline. V was pared by 6 bases and J by 0 bases, with 14 bases between. The CDR3 has 15 residues. The source of the sample is a study of early T cells in non-severe SARS-CoV-2 infection. This sequence joins TRBV10-3 and TRBJ1-1, with no clear D. Specimen: whole blood. The receptor was derived from an adult who was a healthcare worker with PCR-confirmed SARS-CoV-2 infection or an uninfected control (not recorded which). The CDR3 DNA reads as TGTGCCATCAGCTTGAACGCCGCGGTGAACACTGAAGCTTTCTTT. It codes for CAISLNAAVNTEAFF.